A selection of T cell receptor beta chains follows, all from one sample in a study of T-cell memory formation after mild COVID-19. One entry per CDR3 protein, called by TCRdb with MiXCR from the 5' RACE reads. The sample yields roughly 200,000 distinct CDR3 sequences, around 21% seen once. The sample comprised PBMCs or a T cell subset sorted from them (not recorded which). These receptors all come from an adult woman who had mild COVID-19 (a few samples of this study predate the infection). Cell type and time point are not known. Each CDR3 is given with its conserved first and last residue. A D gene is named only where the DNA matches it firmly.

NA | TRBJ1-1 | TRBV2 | CASSERRYTEAFF
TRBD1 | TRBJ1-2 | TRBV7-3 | CASSLGTGVGYTF
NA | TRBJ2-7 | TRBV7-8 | CASSPIGEQYF
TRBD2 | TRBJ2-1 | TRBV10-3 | CAISESAGTSANEQFF
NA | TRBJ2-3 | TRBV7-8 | CASSAASTDTQYF
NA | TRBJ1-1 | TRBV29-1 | CSVGRETEAFF
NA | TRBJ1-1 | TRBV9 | CASSVGTVTGAFF
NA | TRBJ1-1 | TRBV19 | CASIGGAETEAFF
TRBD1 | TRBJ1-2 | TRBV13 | CASSFRGDGYGYTF
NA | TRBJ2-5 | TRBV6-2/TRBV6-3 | CASSYSLTAEETQYF
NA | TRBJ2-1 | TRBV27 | CASSPGRSYNEQFF
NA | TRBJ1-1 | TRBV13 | CASKVGASTEAFF
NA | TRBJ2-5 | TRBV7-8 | CASSFPPLRAKDETQYF
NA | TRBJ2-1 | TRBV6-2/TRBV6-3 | CASSYAGRSYNEQFF
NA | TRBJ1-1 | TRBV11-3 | CASSLIGENTEAFF
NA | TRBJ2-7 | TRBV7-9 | CASSGEVDSGSYEQYF
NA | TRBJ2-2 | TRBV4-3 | CASSHGTWNTGELFF
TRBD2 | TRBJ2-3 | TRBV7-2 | CASSPSGMVDTQYF
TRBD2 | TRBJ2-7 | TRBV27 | CASKVSSGNYEQYF
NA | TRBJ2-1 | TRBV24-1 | CATSDLALSYNEQFF
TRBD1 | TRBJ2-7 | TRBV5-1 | CASGNRGPGSYEQYF
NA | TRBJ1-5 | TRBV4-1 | CASSPFQGNQPQHF
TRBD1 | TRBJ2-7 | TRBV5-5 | CASSLENRGTYEQYF
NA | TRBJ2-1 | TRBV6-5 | CASSYSLPQGIYNEQFF
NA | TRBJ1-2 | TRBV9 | CASSVAEHPGNGYTF
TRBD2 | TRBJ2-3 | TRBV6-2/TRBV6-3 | CASSYLTGLAGEPSPPPDTQYF
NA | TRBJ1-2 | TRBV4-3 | CASSQEGGANYGYTF
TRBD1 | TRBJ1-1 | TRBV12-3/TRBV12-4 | CASNLDRGGMNTEAFF
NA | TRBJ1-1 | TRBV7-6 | CASSLGGAAEAFF
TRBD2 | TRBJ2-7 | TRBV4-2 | CASSQVTAGGTFNF
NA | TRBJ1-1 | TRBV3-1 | CASSQGAGDYLTSEAFF
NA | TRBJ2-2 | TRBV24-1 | CATSDFDRDFPYLDTGELFF
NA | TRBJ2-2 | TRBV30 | CAWSLVGYTGELFF
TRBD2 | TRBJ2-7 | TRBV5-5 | CASSLGTTNSYEQYF
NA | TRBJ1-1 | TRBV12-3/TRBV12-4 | CATQAPGKKTEAFF
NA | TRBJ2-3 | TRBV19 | CASGWGSGDTQYF
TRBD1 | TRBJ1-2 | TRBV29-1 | CSVVTGESYGYTF
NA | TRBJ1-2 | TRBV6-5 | CASSYNGGDGYTF
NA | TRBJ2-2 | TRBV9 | CASSVGGDFTGELFF